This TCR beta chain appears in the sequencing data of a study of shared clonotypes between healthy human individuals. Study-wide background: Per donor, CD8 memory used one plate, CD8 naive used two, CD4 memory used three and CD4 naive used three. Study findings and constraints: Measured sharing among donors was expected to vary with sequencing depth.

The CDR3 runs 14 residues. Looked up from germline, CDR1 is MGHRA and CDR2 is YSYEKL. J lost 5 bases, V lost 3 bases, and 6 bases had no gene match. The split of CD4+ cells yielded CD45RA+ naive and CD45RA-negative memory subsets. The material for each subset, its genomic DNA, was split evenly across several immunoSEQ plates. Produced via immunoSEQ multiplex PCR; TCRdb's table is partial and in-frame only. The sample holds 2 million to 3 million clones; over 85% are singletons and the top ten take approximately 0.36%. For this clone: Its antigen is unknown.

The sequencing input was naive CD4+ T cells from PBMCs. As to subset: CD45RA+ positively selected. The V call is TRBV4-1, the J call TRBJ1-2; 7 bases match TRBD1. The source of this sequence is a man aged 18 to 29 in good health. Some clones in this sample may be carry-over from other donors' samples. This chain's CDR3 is CASSQPGQLYGYTF. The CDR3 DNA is TGCGCCAGCAGCCAGCCGGGACAGTTGTATGGCTACACCTTC.